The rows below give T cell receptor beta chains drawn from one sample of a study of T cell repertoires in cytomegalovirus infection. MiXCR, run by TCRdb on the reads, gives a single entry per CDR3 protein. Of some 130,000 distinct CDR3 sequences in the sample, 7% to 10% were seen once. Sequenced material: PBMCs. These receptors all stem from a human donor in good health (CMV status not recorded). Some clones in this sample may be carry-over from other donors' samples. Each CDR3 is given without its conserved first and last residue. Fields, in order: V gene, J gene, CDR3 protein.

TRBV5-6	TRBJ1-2	ASSLWAGNPRDGYT
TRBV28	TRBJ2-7	ASYSGPSKEQY
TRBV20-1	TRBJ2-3	SARVFSGGPLSTDTQY
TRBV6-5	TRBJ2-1	ASTPSGGPYNEQF
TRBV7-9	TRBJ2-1	ASGHSGGLYNEQF
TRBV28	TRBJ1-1	ASSPGTSNTEAF
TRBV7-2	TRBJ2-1	ASSRVGPPGNEQF
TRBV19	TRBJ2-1	ASGRTGSNEQF
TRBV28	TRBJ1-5	ASRLIGYNQPQH
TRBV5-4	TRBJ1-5	ASSWGGLRNQPQH
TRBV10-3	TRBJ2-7	AIKGSGVGSHEQY
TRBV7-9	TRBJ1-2	ASSLAQVPGGYGYT
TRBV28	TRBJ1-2	ASSLVSQGVNGYT
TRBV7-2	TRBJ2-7	ASSLAGIGKPNEQY
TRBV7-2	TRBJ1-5	ASSAEGSNQPQH
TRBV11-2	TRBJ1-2	ASTLGQMTYGYT
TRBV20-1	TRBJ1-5	SASRGNQPQH
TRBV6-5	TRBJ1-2	ASSYQADGSYGYT
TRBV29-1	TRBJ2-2	SVATKLHGELF
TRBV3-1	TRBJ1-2	ASSQGVATGRGYT
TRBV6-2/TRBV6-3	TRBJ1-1	ASSYLAVNTEAF
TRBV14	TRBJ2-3	ASSLTGIFTDTQY
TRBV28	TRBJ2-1	ASSLSMQGSYNEQF
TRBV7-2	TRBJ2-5	ASSYGRFQETQY
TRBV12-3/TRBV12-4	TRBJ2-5	ASSPQGLAEY
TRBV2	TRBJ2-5	AAHHSGGDQETQY